Shown below are 18 T cell receptor beta chains from a single sample sequenced in a study of cytomegalovirus exposure and HLA in healthy donors. Sequencing was performed with immunoSEQ multiplex PCR; in TCRdb, only in-frame clones are kept and a portion is missing. Of some 340,000 clones listed, around 90% are singletons. The sequenced material came from PBMCs. The receptors derive from a young woman in good health and CMV-seropositive.

This rearrangement joins TRBV30 to TRBJ1-3, with unresolved D. Germline values: CDR1 GTSNPN, CDR2 SVGIG (reference sequence). The CDR3 spans 13 residues. Trimming left V 1 base short and J 0 bases short, with 4 bases between. The CDR3, as DNA: TGTGCCTGGAGTGGAATCTCTGGAAACACCATATATTTT. This sequence encodes CAWSGISGNTIYF.

The chain couples TRBV13 to TRBJ1-3; D is undetermined. CDR1 and CDR2 (germline): PRHDT, FYEKMQ (reference sequence). This CDR3 region has 14 residues. V lost 0 bases and J lost 3, with 6 bases in between. The CDR3 nucleotides read TGTGCCAGCAGCTTAGGGGCAATTGGAAACACCATATATTTT. Protein product: CASSLGAIGNTIYF.

The chain recombines TRBV2 with TRBJ1-5; 8 positions match TRBD1. With 8 bases clipped from V and 7 bases from J, the junction kept 10 bases outside the gene matches. The CDR3 has 14 amino acids. Germline-derived CDR1 and CDR2 are SNHLY and FYNNEI. The DNA of the CDR3 is TGTGCCAGCGAACAGGGGGTTTTAGGGCAGCCCCAGCATTTT. Translating it yields CASEQGVLGQPQHF.

The V call is TRBV5-1, the J call TRBJ1-1; D remains ambiguous. The CDR3 consists of 15 residues. V lost 1 base, J lost 5 bases, and 15 bases lay in between. Germline lookup yields CDR1 SGHRS and CDR2 YFSETQ. CDR3 DNA: TGCGCCAGCAGCTTGTCTTCCGGCAGCTATACTGAAGCTTTCTTT. This translates into CASSLSSGSYTEAFF.

J is TRBJ1-2 and V is TRBV27; a weak D match, TRBD1 (5 bases). Trimming removed 3 bases at V and 4 bases at J, with 15 bases between. CDR3 length: 15 residues. The germline CDR1 and CDR2 sequences are MNHEY and SMNVEV (reference sequence). As DNA, the CDR3 is TGTGCCAGCAGTTTCGGAGACAGCCCTATCTATGGCTACACCTTC. It translates to CASSFGDSPIYGYTF.

J is TRBJ1-3 and V is TRBV6-5, with a tentative D call TRBD1 (5 bases). The germline V gene has CDR1 MNHEY and CDR2 SVGAGI. The CDR3 spans 15 residues. Trimming pared 5 bases from V and 3 bases from J, leaving 14 bases between. In DNA form, the CDR3 reads TGTGCCAGCAGTAAAGGTCAGGGAGGTGGAAACACCATATATTTT. This sequence encodes CASSKGQGGGNTIYF.

The chain carries TRBV4-2 and TRBJ1-6; no clear D. V was clipped by 1 base and J by 9 bases, with 13 bases between them. The CDR3 loop spans 15 amino acids. CDR1 and CDR2 (germline): LGHNA, YNFKEQ. The CDR3 nucleotides are TGTGCCAGCAGCCAAGCGGGTCTTATGGGTTCACCCCTCCACTTT. This encodes CASSQAGLMGSPLHF.

In this sample, this clone turned up a few times. This chain connects TRBV6-1 to TRBJ1-2, with TRBD1 as a possible D gene (5 bases). The CDR3 spans 15 residues. Trimming left V 2 bases short and J 5 bases short, with 15 bases between. Germline values: CDR1 MNHNS, CDR2 SASEGT. The CDR3 bases are TGTGCCAGCAGTGAATTTGGTGTACAGGTATATGGCTACACCTTC. Amino acids: CASSEFGVQVYGYTF.

The rearrangement joins TRBV13 to TRBJ2-7, with a tentative D call TRBD2 (6 bases). V gave up 2 bases and J gave up 5 bases, with 7 bases separating them. The CDR3 is 12 residues long. Per the germline V gene, CDR1 is PRHDT and CDR2 is FYEKMQ (reference sequence). DNA for the CDR3: TGTGCCAGCAGCTTACGCGGGGACGAGCAGTACTTC. Translated: CASSLRGDEQYF.

The V and J genes are TRBV4-1 and TRBJ2-7; possible D gene TRBD2, 6 bases. Trimming pared 0 bases from V and 4 bases from J, leaving 10 bases between. The length of the CDR3 is 14 residues. Germline-derived CDR1 and CDR2 are MGHRA and YSYEKL. The CDR3 sequence: CASSQEPRGYEQYF. The CDR3 DNA is TGCGCCAGCAGCCAAGAGCCACGGGGGTACGAGCAGTACTTC.

The rearrangement links TRBV5-1 to TRBJ2-7; TRBD1 matches at 7 bases. The CDR3 is made up of 14 amino acids. Trimming removed 4 bases from V and 2 bases from J; junction bases left unmatched: 6. In germline, CDR1 is SGHRS, CDR2 YFSETQ. CDR3 DNA sequence: TGCGCCAGCAGCCCAGGGGGTGGACCCTACGAGCAGTACTTC. Protein: CASSPGGGPYEQYF.

This clone has a single count. Other nucleotide sequences in the sample specify the same CDR3. V is TRBV5-6 and J is TRBJ2-7; D ambiguous. The CDR3 spans 12 residues. From germline, CDR1 is SGHDT and CDR2 YYEEEE. V gave up 0 bases and J gave up 3 bases, with 4 bases separating them. For the CDR3, the DNA is TGTGCCAGCAGCTTGGATAACTACGAGCAGTACTTC. Protein: CASSLDNYEQYF.

V usage is TRBV27 and J usage is TRBJ2-7; the match to TRBD1 covers 8 bases. After removal of 7 bases from V and 3 bases from J, the junction contained 20 bases not matched to a gene. The germline gives CDR1 MNHEY, CDR2 SMNVEV (reference sequence). The CDR3 is made up of 18 amino acids. In nucleotides, the CDR3 is TGTGCCAGCACCCCGTACCGAAGACCCGGACAGGGTTTCTACGAGCAGTACTTC. It codes for CASTPYRRPGQGFYEQYF.

This clone was seen more than once but under ten times. This rearrangement joins TRBV14 to TRBJ2-1; unclear D gene. V lost 5 bases and J 6 bases, leaving 14 bases between the germline ends. This CDR3 has 14 residues. Germline V gene lookup returns CDR1 SGHDN and CDR2 FVKESK. CDR3 sequence reads: CASSKHGDTNEQFF. For the CDR3, the DNA is TGTGCCAGCAGCAAGCATGGGGATACCAATGAGCAGTTCTTC.

The V and J genes are TRBV27 and TRBJ2-1, with D possibly matching TRBD1 (5 bases). Trimming left V 2 bases short and J 6 bases short, with 11 bases between. The CDR3 sequence is 14 residues long. Per the germline V gene, CDR1 is MNHEY and CDR2 is SMNVEV (reference sequence). The CDR3 sequence is CASSLQGSPNEQFF. In nucleotides, the CDR3 is TGTGCCAGCAGTTTACAGGGTTCCCCCAATGAGCAGTTCTTC.

The chain employs TRBV30 and TRBJ2-7; D tentatively fits TRBD1 or TRBD2 (5 bases each). The CDR3 is 14 residues long. Germline assignment: CDR1 GTSNPN and CDR2 SVGIG (reference sequence). Trimming cost V 0 bases and J 4 bases, with 13 bases left between them. The CDR3 nucleotides read TGTGCCTGGAGTGTCAGCGGCAGGGATTACGAGCAGTACTTC. Its translation is CAWSVSGRDYEQYF.

This clone was seen a few times. The CDR3 DNA reads as TGTGCCAGCAGTCAGACCCTCAATGAGCAGTTCTTC. This sequence encodes CASSQTLNEQFF. V and J are TRBV7-6 and TRBJ2-1, with unresolved D. The CDR3 covers 12 residues. The germline CDR1 and CDR2 sequences are SGHVS and FNYEAQ. V shed 6 bases and J shed 6 bases, with 9 bases lying between them.

Points on this clone: Other DNA sequences of this sample code for an identical CDR3. The CDR3 loop reads CASSQDRANQPQHF. DNA of the CDR3: TGCGCCAGCAGCCAGGACAGGGCCAATCAGCCCCAGCATTTT. The chain couples TRBV4-3 to TRBJ1-5; 8 bases are a match to TRBD1. This CDR3 spans 14 amino acids. Trimming at V came to 3 bases and at J to 3 bases, leaving 1 base not matched to a gene. Looked up from germline, CDR1 is LGHNA and CDR2 is YSLEER.